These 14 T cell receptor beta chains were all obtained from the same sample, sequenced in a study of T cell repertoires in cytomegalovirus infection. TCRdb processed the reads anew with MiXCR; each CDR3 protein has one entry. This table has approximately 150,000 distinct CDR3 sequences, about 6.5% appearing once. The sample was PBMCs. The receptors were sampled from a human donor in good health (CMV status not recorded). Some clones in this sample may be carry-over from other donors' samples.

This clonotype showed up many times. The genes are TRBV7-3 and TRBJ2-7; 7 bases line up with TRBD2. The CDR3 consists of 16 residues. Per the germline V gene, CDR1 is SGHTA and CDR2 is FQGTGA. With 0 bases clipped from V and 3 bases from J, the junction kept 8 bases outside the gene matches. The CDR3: CASSLTGGTANYEQYF. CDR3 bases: TGTGCCAGCAGCTTAACGGGAGGGACGGCGAACTACGAGCAGTACTTC.

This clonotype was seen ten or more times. In DNA form, the CDR3 reads TGCAGTGCTAGAGAACCTCAAGGGGCCAGACCCACTGAAGCTTTCTTT. Translating it yields CSAREPQGARPTEAFF. The V call is TRBV20-1, the J call TRBJ1-1; tentatively, D is TRBD1 (5 bases). From germline, CDR1 is DFQATT and CDR2 SNEGSKA (reference sequence). The CDR3 contains 16 residues. V lost 0 bases to trimming and J lost 4 bases, with 18 bases between them.

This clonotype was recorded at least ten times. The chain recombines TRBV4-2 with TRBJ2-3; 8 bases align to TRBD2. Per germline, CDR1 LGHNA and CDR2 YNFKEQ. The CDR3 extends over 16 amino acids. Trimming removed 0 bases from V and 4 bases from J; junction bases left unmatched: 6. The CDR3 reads CASSQDSSGGPDTQYF. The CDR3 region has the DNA TGTGCCAGCAGCCAAGATTCAAGCGGGGGCCCAGATACGCAGTATTTT.

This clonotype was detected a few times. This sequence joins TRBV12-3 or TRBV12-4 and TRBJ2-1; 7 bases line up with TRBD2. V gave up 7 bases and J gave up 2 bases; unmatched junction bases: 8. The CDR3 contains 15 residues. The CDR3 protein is CASNWGGMAYNEQFF. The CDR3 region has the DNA TGTGCCAGCAACTGGGGGGGGATGGCCTACAATGAGCAGTTCTTC.

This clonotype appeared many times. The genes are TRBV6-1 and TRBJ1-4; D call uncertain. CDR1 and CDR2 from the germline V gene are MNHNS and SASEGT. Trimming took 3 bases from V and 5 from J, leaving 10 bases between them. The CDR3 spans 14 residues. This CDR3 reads CASSEDHGNEKLFF. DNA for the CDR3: TGTGCCAGCAGTGAGGACCACGGAAATGAAAAACTGTTTTTT.

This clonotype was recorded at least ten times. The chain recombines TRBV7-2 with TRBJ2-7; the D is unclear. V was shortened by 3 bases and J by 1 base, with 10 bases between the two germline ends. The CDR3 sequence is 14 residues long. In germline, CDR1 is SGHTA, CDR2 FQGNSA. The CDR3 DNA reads TGTGCCAGCAGCTTCGTGCGGAATTCCTACGAGCAGTACTTC. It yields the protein CASSFVRNSYEQYF.

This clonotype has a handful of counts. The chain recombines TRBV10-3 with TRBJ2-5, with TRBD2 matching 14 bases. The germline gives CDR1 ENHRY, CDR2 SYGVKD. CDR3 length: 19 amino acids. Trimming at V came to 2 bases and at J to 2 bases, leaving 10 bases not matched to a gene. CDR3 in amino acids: CAISELRTSGGPSQETQYF. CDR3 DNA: TGTGCCATCAGTGAGCTCCGGACTAGCGGGGGGCCTAGTCAAGAGACCCAGTACTTC.

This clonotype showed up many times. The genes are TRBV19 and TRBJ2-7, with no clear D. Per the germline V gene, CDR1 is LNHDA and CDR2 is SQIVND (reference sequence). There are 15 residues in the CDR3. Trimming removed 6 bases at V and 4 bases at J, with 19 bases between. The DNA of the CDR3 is TGTGCCAGTAGCCCTGCCCACGGTGAGGCTTACGAGCAGTACTTC. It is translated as CASSPAHGEAYEQYF. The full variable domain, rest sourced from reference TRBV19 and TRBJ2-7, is DGGITQSPKYLFRKEGQNVTLSCEQNLNHDAMYWYRQDPGQGLRLIYYSQIVNDFQKGDIAEGYSVSREKKESFPLTVTSAQKNPTAFYLCASSPAHGEAYEQYFGPGTRLTVT.

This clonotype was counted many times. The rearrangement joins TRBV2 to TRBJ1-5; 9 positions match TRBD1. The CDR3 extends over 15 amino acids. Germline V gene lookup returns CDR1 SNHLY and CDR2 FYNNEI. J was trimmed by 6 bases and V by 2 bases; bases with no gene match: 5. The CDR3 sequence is CASSETQGAIQPQHF. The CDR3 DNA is TGTGCCAGCAGTGAAACACAGGGGGCGATTCAGCCCCAGCATTTT.

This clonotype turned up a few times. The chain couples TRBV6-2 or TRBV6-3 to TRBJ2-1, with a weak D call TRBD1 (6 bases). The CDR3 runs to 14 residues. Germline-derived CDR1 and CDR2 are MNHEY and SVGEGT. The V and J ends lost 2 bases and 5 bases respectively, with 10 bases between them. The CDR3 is CASSYVGAHNEQFF. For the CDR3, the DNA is TGTGCCAGCAGTTACGTGGGGGCACACAATGAGCAGTTCTTC.

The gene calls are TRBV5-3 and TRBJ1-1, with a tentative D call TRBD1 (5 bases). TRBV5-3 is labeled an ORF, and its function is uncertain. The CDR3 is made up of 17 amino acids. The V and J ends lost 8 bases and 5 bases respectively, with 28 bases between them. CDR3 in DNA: TGTGCCAGCAGCCCACCCCCAGCAGGGCAAGGTGGAACTGAAGCTTTCTTT. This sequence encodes CASSPPPAGQGGTEAFF.

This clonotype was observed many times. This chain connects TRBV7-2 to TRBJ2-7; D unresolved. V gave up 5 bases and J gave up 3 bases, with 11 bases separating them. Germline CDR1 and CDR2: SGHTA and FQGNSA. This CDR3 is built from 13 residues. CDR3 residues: CASSPLGGYEQYF. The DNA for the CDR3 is TGTGCCAGCAGCCCGCTTGGCGGCTACGAGCAGTACTTC.

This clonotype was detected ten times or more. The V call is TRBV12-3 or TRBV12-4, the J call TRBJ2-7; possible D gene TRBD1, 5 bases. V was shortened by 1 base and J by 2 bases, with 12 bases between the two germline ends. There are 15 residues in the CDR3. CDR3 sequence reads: CASSLGGADAYEQYF. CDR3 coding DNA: TGTGCCAGCAGTTTAGGTGGGGCGGATGCCTACGAGCAGTACTTC.

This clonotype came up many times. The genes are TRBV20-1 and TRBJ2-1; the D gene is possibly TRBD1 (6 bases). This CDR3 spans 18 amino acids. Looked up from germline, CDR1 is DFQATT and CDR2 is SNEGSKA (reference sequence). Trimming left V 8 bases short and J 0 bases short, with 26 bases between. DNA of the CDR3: TGCAGTACCCATTCGGAACAGGGAACAATAACCTCCTACAATGAGCAGTTCTTC. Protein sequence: CSTHSEQGTITSYNEQFF.